This entry describes one TCR beta chain. Its cognate antigen is unknown. Universal primer sites and UMIs were introduced during 5'RACE template-switching synthesis of TCR cDNA. TCRdb recomputed calls from the 5' RACE reads with MiXCR, one row per CDR3 protein. This sample has under 550,000 distinct CDR3 sequences, with 20% to 25% found just once. The data were obtained in a study of T cells after yellow fever vaccination. The study, taken as a whole, reports: The study noted that FACS-sorted repertoires could contain abundant clonotypes contaminating from the bulk population. Boosting was followed by the reappearance of most primary-vaccination clones (approximately 95% CD4, under 90% CD8).

Sequencing was performed on PBMCs, taken less than 25 days after the first yellow fever vaccination. This clonotype was sampled from a man between 18 and 35 years old who received the YFV17D yellow fever vaccine.

The CDR3 coding sequence is TGTGCCACCAGCAGAGGTTCCGGGGAGCTGTTTTTT. This encodes CATSRGSGELFF. The chain joins TRBV15 to TRBJ2-2; D remains unclear. Germline loops: CDR1 LNHNV, CDR2 YYDKDF (reference sequence). V lost 1 base and J lost 6, with 3 bases in between. The CDR3 runs to 12 residues.